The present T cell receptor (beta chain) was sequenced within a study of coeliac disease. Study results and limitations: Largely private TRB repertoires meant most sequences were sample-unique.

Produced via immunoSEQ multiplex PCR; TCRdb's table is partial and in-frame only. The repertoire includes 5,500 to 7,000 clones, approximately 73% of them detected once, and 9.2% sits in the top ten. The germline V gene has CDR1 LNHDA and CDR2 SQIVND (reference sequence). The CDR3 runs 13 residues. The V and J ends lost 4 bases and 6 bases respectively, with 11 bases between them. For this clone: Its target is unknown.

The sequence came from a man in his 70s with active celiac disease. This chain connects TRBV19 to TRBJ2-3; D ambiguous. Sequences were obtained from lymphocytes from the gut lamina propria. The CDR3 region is CASSRVRKDTQYF. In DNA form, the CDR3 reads TGTGCCAGTAGTAGGGTGCGGAAGGATACGCAGTATTTT.